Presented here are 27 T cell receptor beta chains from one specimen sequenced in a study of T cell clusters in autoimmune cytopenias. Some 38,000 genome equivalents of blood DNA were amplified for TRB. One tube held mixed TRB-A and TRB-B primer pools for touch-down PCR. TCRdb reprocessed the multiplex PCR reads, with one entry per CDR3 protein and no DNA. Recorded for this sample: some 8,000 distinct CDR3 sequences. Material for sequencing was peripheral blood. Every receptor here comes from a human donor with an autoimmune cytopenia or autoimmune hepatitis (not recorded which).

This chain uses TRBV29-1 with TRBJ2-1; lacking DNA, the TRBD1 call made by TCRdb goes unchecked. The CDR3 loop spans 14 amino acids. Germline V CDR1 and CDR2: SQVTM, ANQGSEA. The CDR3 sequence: CSVSGTGARNEQFF.

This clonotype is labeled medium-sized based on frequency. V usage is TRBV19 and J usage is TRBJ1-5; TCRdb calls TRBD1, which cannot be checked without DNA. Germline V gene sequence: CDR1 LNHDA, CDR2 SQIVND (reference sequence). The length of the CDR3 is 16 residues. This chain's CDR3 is CASSILQGRSSQPQHF.

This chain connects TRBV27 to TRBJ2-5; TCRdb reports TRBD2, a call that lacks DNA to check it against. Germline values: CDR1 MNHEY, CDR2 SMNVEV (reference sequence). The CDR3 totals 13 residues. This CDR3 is CASSTGLGETQYF.

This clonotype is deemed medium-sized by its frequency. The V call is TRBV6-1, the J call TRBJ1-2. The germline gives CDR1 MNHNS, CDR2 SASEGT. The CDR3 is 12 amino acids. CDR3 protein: CASTGNVLGYTF.

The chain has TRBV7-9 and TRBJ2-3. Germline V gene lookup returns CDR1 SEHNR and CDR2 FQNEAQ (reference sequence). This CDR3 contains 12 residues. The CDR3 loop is CASSLGTDTQYF.

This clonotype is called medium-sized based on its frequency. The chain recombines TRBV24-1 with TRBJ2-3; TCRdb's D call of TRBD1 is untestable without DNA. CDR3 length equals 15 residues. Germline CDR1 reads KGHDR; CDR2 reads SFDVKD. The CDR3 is CATSDRTGVADTQYF.

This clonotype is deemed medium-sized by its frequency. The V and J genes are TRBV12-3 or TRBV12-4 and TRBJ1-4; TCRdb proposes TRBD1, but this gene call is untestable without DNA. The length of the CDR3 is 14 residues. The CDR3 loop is CASSFQGDDEKLFF.

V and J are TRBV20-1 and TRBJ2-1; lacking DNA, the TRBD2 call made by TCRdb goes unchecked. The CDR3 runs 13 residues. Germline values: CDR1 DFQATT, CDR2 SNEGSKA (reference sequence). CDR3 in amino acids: CSAGAGGVGEQFF.

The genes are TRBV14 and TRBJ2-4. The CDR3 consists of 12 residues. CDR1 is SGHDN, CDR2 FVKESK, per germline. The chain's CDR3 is CASSALDNIQYF.

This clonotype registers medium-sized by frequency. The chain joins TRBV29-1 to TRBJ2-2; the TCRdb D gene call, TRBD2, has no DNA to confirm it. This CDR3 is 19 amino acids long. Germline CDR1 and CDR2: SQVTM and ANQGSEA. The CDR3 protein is CSVEDQALSSTSNTGELFF.

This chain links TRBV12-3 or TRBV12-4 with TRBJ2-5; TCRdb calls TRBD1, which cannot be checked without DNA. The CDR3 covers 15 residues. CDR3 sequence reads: CASSPRTGPQETQYF.

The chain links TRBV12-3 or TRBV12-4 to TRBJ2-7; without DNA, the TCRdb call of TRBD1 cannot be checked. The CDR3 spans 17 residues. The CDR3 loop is CASSSSLVRGTYYEQYF.

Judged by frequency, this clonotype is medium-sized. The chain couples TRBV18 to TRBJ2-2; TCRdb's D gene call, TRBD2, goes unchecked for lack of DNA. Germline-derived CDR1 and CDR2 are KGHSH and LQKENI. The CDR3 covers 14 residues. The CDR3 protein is CASSPPSGTGELFF.

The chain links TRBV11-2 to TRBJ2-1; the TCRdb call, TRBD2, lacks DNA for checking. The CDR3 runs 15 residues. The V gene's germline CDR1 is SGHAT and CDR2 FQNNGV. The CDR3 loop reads CASSLGFPLLAEQFF.

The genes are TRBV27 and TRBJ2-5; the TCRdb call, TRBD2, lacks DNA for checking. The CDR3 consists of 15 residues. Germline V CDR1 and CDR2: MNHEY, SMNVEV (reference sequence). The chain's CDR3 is CASRRGGLKSETQYF.

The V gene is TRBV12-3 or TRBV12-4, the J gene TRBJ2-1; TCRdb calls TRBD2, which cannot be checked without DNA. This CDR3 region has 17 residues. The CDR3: CASSFGASRVLWNEQFF.

CDR3 residues: CASSDSIGGGHNEQFF. The chain uses TRBV6-4 and TRBJ2-1; TCRdb selects TRBD1, and the lack of DNA leaves this call unchecked. CDR1 is MRHNA, CDR2 SNTAGT, per germline. CDR3 length: 16 amino acids.

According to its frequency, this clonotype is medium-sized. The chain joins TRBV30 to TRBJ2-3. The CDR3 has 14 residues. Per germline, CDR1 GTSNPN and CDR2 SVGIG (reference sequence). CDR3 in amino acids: CAWVGHRNTDTQYF.

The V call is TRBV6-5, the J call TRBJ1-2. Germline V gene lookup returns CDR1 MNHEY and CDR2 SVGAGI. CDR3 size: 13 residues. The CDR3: CASSRAGREGYTF.

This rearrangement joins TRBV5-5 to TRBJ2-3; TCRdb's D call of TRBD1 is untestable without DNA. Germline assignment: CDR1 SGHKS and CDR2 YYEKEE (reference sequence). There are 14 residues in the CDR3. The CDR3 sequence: CASSRDRDADTQYF.

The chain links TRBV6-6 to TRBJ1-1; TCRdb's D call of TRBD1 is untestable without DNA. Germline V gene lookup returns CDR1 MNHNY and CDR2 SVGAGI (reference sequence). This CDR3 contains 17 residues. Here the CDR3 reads CASRLSTGGSRDTEAFF.

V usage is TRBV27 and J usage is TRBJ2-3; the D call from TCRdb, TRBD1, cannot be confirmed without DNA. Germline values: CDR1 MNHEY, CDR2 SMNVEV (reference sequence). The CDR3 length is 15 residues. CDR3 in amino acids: CASRLRDRETDTQYF.

The CDR3 reads CSARSGTNEKLFF. V and J are TRBV20-1 and TRBJ1-4; TCRdb designates TRBD1, a call that cannot be tested without DNA. The CDR3 spans 13 residues. Germline V gene sequence: CDR1 DFQATT, CDR2 SNEGSKA (reference sequence).

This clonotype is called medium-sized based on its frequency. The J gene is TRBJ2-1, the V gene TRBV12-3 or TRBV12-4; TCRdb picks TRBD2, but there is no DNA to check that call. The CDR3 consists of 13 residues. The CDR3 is CAIGTSSYNEQFF.

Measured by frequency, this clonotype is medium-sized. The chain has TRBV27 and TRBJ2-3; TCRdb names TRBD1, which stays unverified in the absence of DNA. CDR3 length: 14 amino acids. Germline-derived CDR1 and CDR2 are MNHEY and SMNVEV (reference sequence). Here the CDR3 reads CASKTGAGTDTQYF.

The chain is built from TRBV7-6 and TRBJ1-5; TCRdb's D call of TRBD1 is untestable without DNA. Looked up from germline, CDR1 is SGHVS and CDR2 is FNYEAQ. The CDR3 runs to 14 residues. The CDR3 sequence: CASSPDRENQPQHF. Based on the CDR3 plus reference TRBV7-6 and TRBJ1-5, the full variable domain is GAGVSQSPRYKVTKRGQDVALRCDPISGHVSLYWYRQALGQGPEFLTYFNYEAQQDKSGLPNDRFSAERPEGSISTLTIQRTEQRDSAMYRCASSPDRENQPQHFGDGTRLSIL.

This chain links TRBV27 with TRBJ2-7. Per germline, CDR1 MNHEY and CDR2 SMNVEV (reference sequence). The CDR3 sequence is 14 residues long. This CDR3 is CASSFALGSYEQYF.